The entry below describes one T cell receptor (beta chain). What it recognizes is unknown. Compared with germline, one end of the junction differs, possibly owing to a read error. With 60 Vbeta and 13 Jbeta primers, the PCR was carried out. Generated by immunoSEQ multiplex PCR, the TCRdb table keeps only in-frame clones and is missing some. The repertoire holds about 190,000 clones, 82% seen once, with approximately 0.74% in the top ten. The data are from a study of cytomegalovirus exposure and HLA in healthy donors. Study observations and caveats: One later analysis reportedly identified an Asian-associated ancestry cluster that showed fewer N-insertions than the roughly 620-donor mean.

Sequencing used PBMCs. The TCR comes from a woman aged 18-29 years in good health and CMV-seronegative.

CDR3 DNA sequence: TGTTCCAGCAGCCTAGAGCCCACTGAAGCTTTCTTT. Its protein product is CSSSLEPTEAFF. V is TRBV7-9 and J is TRBJ1-1; D unclear. Germline CDR1 reads SEHNR; CDR2 reads FQNEAQ (reference sequence). There are 12 residues in the CDR3.